The 23 T cell receptor beta chains below were found in one sample sequenced in a study of human T cells and chemical hapten exposure. TCRdb analysed the RACE reads with MiXCR anew, one entry per CDR3 protein. Among 30,000 to 35,000 distinct CDR3 sequences listed, around 5.5% were seen once. Sample time point: healthy volunteer bleed at 6 weeks. Total RNA was extracted from unfractionated whole blood. The sample was whole blood. The origin of the receptors is a human donor in good health. Some clones in this sample may be carry-over from other donors' samples.

This clonotype was seen many times. This chain joins TRBV12-3 or TRBV12-4 and TRBJ1-3, with D possibly being TRBD1 (6 bases). Trimming shortened V by 8 bases and J by 2 bases, and 10 bases separated the two germline ends. This CDR3 comprises 13 residues. The CDR3 loop reads CASRSGAGNTIYF. Written as DNA, the CDR3 is TGTGCCAGCCGCTCAGGGGCTGGAAACACCATATATTTT.

This clonotype was observed a handful of times. The rearrangement joins TRBV30 to TRBJ2-3, with no clear D. The CDR3 extends over 14 amino acids. Trimming removed 1 base from V and 2 bases from J, with 10 bases in between. Per the germline V gene, CDR1 is GTSNPN and CDR2 is SVGIG (reference sequence). DNA of the CDR3: TGTGCCTGGAGTGACAGTTGGGCCACAGATACGCAGTATTTT. Translating gives CAWSDSWATDTQYF. The whole variable domain, remainder taken from reference TRBV30 and TRBJ2-3, is SQTIHQWPATLVQPVGSPLSLECTVEGTSNPNLYWYRQAAGRGLQLLFYSVGIGQISSEVPQNLSASRPQDRQFILSSKKLLLSDSGFYLCAWSDSWATDTQYFGPGTRLTVL.

In its sample, this clonotype was seen many times. The rearrangement joins TRBV12-3 or TRBV12-4 to TRBJ2-1; 7 nucleotides match TRBD2. V shed 3 bases, J shed 9 bases, and the junction held 5 bases outside the gene matches. The CDR3 loop spans 13 amino acids. The CDR3 DNA sequence: TGTGCCAGCAGTTTGATGAGCGGGGTTGAGCAGTTCTTC. It codes for CASSLMSGVEQFF.

This clonotype came up many times. The chain links TRBV20-1 to TRBJ2-5, with 12 bases identical to TRBD1. Unmatched junction bases numbered 12, after V lost 3 bases and J lost 4 bases. Per the germline V gene, CDR1 is DFQATT and CDR2 is SNEGSKA (reference sequence). CDR3 size: 17 residues. The CDR3 nucleotides read TGCAGTGCTAGTAAATTAAGCGGGACAGGGGGCGCAGAGACCCAGTACTTC. Translating gives CSASKLSGTGGAETQYF.

Many counts were recorded for this clonotype. The rearrangement uses TRBV6-6 and TRBJ2-7; perhaps TRBD1 as D (6 bases). CDR1 and CDR2 (germline): MNHNY, SVGAGI (reference sequence). Between the trimmed V and J ends, which lost 6 bases and 4 bases, there was a span of 10 bases. The CDR3 is made up of 12 amino acids. The CDR3 region is CASSRTGYEQYF. DNA for the CDR3: TGTGCCAGCAGCCGAACAGGGTACGAGCAGTACTTC.

This clonotype has ten or more counts. The rearrangement uses TRBV20-1 and TRBJ1-6, with a possible D match to TRBD1 (6 bases). Germline V gene lookup returns CDR1 DFQATT and CDR2 SNEGSKA (reference sequence). The V end lost 6 bases, the J end lost 10 bases, and 16 bases lay between the germline ends. The CDR3 totals 13 residues. The CDR3 is CSAPYRVGSPLHF. The CDR3 region has the DNA TGCAGTGCGCCCTACAGGGTGGGGTCACCCCTCCACTTT.

This clonotype has a count of ten or more. The CDR3 bases are TGTGCCAGCAGTCTTAGCGGGGGGGCCCACAATGAGCAGTTCTTC. Residues: CASSLSGGAHNEQFF. The rearrangement links TRBV12-3 or TRBV12-4 to TRBJ2-1; 11 bases are shared with TRBD2. The CDR3 runs 15 residues. V was pared by 5 bases and J by 5 bases, with 5 bases of the junction left unmatched.

This clonotype was found many times. J is TRBJ2-7 and V is TRBV6-1; 10 bases map to TRBD2. In germline, CDR1 is MNHNS, CDR2 SASEGT. V dropped 6 bases and J dropped 1; count of bases not matched to a gene: 6. CDR3 size: 15 residues. CDR3: CASRGAGGPSYEQYF. The CDR3 region has the DNA TGTGCCAGCAGAGGAGCGGGGGGGCCTTCCTACGAGCAGTACTTC.

This clonotype occurred many times. The rearrangement links TRBV7-9 to TRBJ2-5; 11 bases agree with TRBD1. With V trimmed by 4 bases and J by 5 bases, 3 bases remained unmatched. The CDR3 totals 14 residues. Per the germline V gene, CDR1 is SEHNR and CDR2 is FQNEAQ (reference sequence). The CDR3 region is CASSWTGGRETQYF. The DNA for the CDR3 is TGTGCCAGCAGCTGGACAGGGGGCAGGGAGACCCAGTACTTC.

This clonotype was seen a handful of times. The V gene is TRBV25-1, the J gene TRBJ1-1; possible D gene TRBD1, 6 bases. Trimming cost V 7 bases and J 4 bases, with 16 bases left between them. The CDR3 contains 14 residues. Per the germline V gene, CDR1 is MGHDK and CDR2 is SYGVNS. In DNA form, the CDR3 reads TGTGCCAGCACTCAGACAGGCCGCAGCACTGAAGCTTTCTTT. It translates to CASTQTGRSTEAFF.

The sample holds many counts of this clonotype. This chain links TRBV3-1 with TRBJ1-6; D remains unclear. CDR1 is LGHDT and CDR2 is YNNKEL in the germline V gene (reference sequence). This CDR3 is built from 14 residues. V lost 3 bases to trimming and J lost 7 bases, with 10 bases between them. The CDR3, as DNA: TGTGCCAGCAGCCAGGGCGGTTTAAATTCACCCCTCCACTTT. Translation gives CASSQGGLNSPLHF.

This clonotype was detected ten times or more. The gene calls are TRBV20-1 and TRBJ2-3; a possible D gene is TRBD1 (5 bases). Germline V gene sequence: CDR1 DFQATT, CDR2 SNEGSKA (reference sequence). CDR3 length equals 14 residues. V lost 1 base and J 3 bases, leaving 11 bases between the germline ends. In DNA form, the CDR3 reads TGCAGTGCTAGAGGACAGCTTAGGACAGATACGCAGTATTTT. Translation gives CSARGQLRTDTQYF.

This clonotype is termed medium-sized. This sequence joins TRBV3-1 and TRBJ2-3; TRBD1 matches at 7 bases. V gave up 5 bases and J gave up 3 bases; unmatched junction bases: 14. The CDR3 runs 17 residues. CDR1 is LGHDT and CDR2 is YNNKEL in the germline V gene (reference sequence). For the CDR3, the DNA is TGTGCCAGCAGCACCCCTAACAGACAGGGAAGAACAGATACGCAGTATTTT. This sequence encodes CASSTPNRQGRTDTQYF.

This clonotype was seen many times. The rearrangement joins TRBV28 to TRBJ1-5; D ambiguous. The germline gives CDR1 MDHEN, CDR2 SYDVKM. Trimming left V 4 bases short and J 6 bases short, with 10 bases between. CDR3 size: 13 residues. CDR3 residues: CASSYGVRQPQHF. CDR3 in DNA: TGTGCCAGCAGTTACGGAGTGCGTCAGCCCCAGCATTTT.

The chain employs TRBV2 and TRBJ1-4; D is uncertain. The germline V gene encodes CDR1 SNHLY and CDR2 FYNNEI. Trimming took 5 bases from V and 12 from J, leaving 10 bases between them. This CDR3 region has 11 residues. The CDR3 here is CASSTWEELFF. Here the CDR3 DNA reads TGTGCCAGCAGTACATGGGAAGAACTGTTTTTT.

This clonotype was seen a handful of times. This chain connects TRBV2 to TRBJ1-2; D gene uncertain. Looked up from germline, CDR1 is SNHLY and CDR2 is FYNNEI. The CDR3 sequence is 13 residues long. Trimming took off 7 bases at V and 0 bases at J, with 9 bases between the two ends. This CDR3 reads CASNFQSNYGYTF. DNA for the CDR3: TGTGCCAGCAACTTCCAGTCTAACTATGGCTACACCTTC.

This clonotype was seen a single time. A clone one base away is much larger, so this may be a read error. The genes are TRBV6-2 or TRBV6-3 and TRBJ1-5; the D gene is possibly TRBD1 (5 bases). The DNA end favors TRBJ2-3, so the J call may be wrong. CDR1 is MNHEY and CDR2 is SVGEGT in the germline V gene. This CDR3 contains 13 residues. The CDR3 sequence is CAVAGHSNQPQYF. The CDR3 bases are TGTGCCGTGGCAGGACACAGCAATCAGCCCCAGTATTTT.

The genes are TRBV2 and TRBJ2-7; D assignment may be TRBD1 or TRBD2 (6 bases each). Germline V CDR1 and CDR2: SNHLY, FYNNEI. The V end lost 8 bases, the J end lost 5 bases, and 16 bases lay between the germline ends. The CDR3 runs to 13 residues. The CDR3 region has the DNA TGTGCCAGCGGCGAAAGGGGGGTGCACGAGCAGTACTTC. It is translated as CASGERGVHEQYF.

This clonotype appeared many times. The chain carries TRBV12-3 or TRBV12-4 and TRBJ2-3; TRBD1 agrees at 7 bases. The CDR3 is 13 amino acids. With V trimmed by 10 bases and J by 3 bases, 7 bases remained unmatched. This chain's CDR3 is CATNRGRTDTQYF. Written as DNA, the CDR3 is TGTGCCACCAACAGGGGAAGAACAGATACGCAGTATTTT.

In its sample, this clonotype was seen many times. V gene TRBV30 combines with J gene TRBJ2-3; D might be TRBD1 (5 bases). This CDR3 has 14 amino acids. The V gene lost 0 bases and the J gene lost 1 base, with 8 bases spanning the gap. The germline gives CDR1 GTSNPN, CDR2 SVGIG (reference sequence). This chain's CDR3 is CAWSVLQGTDTQYF. DNA for the CDR3: TGTGCCTGGAGTGTACTACAGGGCACAGATACGCAGTATTTT.

In this sample, this clonotype turned up many times. The chain is built from TRBV6-6 and TRBJ2-5; 12 nucleotides agree with TRBD2. The CDR3 has 16 residues. Per germline, CDR1 MNHNY and CDR2 SVGAGI (reference sequence). Trimming removed 5 bases from V and 2 bases from J; junction bases left unmatched: 6. CDR3 coding DNA: TGTGCCAGCAGTCCCAACGGACTAGCGGGGCAAGAGACCCAGTACTTC. Protein: CASSPNGLAGQETQYF.

About this clonotype itself: A much bigger clone sits one base away, suggesting this may be a read error. The chain recombines TRBV7-8 with TRBJ2-1; 7 nucleotides match TRBD2. From germline, CDR1 is SGHVS and CDR2 FQNEAQ. The J segment lost 5 bases and the V segment lost 5 bases, leaving 21 bases of the junction unmatched. The CDR3 is 19 amino acids. DNA of the CDR3: TGTGCCAGCAGCCAGGACTTGACTGGCGGGGGAGCTATAAACAATGAGCAGTTCTTC. Amino acids: CASSQDLTGGGAINNEQFF.

In this sample, this clonotype turned up many times. The chain has TRBV11-2 and TRBJ1-1; 7 bases are shared with TRBD1. Germline loops: CDR1 SGHAT, CDR2 FQNNGV. CDR3 length: 15 amino acids. V gave up 5 bases and J gave up 2 bases; unmatched junction bases: 8. The CDR3 DNA is TGTGCCAGCAGCCGAGAGGGACAGAGAAACACTGAAGCTTTCTTT. Its translation is CASSREGQRNTEAFF.